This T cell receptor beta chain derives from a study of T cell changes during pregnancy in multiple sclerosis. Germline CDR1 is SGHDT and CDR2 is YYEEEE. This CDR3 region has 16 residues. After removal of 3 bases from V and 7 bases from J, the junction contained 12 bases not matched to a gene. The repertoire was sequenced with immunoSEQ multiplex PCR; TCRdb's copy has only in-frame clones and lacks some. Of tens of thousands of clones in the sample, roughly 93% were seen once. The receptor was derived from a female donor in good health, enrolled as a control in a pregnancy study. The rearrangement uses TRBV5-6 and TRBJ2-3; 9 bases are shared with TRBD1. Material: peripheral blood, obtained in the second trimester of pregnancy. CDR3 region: CASSSPRDRATYTQYF. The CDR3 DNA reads TGTGCCAGCAGCTCCCCCCGGGACAGGGCTACTTATACGCAGTATTTT.